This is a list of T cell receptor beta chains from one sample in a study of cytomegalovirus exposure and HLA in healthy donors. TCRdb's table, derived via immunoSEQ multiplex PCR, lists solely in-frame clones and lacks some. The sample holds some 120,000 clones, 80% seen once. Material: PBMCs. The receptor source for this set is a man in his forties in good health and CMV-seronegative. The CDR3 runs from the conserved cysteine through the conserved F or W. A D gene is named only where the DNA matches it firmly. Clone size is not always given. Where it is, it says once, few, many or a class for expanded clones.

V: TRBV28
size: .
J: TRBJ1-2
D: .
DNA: TGTGCCAGTGGAGATCTAGGCTACACCTTC
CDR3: CASGDLGYTF

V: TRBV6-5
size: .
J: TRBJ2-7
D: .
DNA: TGTGCCAGCAGTTACGCCACGGCCTACGAGCAGTACTTC
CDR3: CASSYATAYEQYF

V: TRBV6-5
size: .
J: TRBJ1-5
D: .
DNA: TGTGCCAGCAGTGTAACAGGGATTGGACAGCCCCAGCATTTT
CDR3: CASSVTGIGQPQHF

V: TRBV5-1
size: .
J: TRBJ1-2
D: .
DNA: TGCGCCAGCAGTGAACAGGGTGACTATGGCTACACCTTC
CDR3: CASSEQGDYGYTF

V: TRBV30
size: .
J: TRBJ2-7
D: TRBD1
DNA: TGTGCCTGGGGATCGACAGGGGGCTCCTACGAGCAGTACTTC
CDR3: CAWGSTGGSYEQYF

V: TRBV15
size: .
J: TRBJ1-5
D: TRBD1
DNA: TGTGCCACCAGCAGAGATTTGGACAGGGGGCTCACGGGCAATCAGCCCCAGCATTTT
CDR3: CATSRDLDRGLTGNQPQHF

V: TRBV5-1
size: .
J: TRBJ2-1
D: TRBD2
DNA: TGCGCCAGCAGCTTGGCGGGAGGATGGGATGAGCAGTTCTTC
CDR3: CASSLAGGWDEQFF

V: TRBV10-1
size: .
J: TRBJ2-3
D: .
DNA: TGCGCCAGCACTCCCGGGGGCACAGATACGCAGTATTTT
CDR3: CASTPGGTDTQYF

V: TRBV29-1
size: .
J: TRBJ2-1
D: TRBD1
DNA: TGCAGCGTTGAGGGACAGGTGCCCTACAATGAGCAGTTCTTC
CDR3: CSVEGQVPYNEQFF

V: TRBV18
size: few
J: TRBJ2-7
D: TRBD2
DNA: TGTGCCAGCTCACCAAGGCGGGAGGGCCAGTCCGAGCAGTACTTC
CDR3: CASSPRREGQSEQYF